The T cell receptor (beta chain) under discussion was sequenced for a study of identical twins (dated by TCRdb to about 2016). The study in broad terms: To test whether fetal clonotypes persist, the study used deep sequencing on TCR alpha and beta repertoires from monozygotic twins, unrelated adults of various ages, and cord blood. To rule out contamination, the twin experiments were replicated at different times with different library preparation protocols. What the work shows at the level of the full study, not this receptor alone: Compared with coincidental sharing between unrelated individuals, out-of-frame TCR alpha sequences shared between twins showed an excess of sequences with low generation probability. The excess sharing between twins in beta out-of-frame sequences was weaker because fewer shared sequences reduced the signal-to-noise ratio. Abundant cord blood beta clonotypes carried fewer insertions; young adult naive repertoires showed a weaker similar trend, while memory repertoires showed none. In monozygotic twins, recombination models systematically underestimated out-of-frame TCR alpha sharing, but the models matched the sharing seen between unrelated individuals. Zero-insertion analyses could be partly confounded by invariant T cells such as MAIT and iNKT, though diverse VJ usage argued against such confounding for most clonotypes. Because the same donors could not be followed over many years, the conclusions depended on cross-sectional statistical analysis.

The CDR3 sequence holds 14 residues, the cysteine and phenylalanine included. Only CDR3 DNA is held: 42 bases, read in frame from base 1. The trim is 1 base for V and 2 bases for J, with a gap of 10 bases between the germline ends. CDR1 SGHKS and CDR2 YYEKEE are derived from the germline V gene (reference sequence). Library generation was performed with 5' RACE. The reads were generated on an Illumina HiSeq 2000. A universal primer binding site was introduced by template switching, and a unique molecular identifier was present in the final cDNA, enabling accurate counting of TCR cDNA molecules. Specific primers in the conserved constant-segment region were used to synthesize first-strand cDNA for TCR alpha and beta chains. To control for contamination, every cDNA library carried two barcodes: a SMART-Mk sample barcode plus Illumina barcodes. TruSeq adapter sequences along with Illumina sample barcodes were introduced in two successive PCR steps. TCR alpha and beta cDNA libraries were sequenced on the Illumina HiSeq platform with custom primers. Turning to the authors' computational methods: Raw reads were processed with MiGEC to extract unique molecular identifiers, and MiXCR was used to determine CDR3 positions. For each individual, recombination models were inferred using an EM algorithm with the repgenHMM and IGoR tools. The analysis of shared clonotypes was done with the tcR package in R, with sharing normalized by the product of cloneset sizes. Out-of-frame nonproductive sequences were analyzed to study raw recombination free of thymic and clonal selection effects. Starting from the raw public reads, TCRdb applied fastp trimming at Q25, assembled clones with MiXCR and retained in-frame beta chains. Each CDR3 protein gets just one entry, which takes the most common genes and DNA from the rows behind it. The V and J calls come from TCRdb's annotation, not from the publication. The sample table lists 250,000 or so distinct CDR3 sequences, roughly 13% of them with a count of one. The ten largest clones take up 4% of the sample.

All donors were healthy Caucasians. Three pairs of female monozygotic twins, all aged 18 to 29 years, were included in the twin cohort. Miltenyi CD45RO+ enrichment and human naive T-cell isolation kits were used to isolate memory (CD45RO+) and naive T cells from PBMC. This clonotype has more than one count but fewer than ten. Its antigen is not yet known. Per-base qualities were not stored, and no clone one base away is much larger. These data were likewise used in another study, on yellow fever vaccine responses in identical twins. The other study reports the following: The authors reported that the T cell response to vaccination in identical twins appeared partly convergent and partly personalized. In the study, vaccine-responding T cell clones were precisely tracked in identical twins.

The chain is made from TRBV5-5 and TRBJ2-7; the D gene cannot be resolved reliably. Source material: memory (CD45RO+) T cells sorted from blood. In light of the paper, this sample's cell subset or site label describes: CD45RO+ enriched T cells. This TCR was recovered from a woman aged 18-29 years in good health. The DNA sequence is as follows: TGTGCCAGCAGCTTGAGGAACAGCGCCTACGAGCAGTACTTC. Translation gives CASSLRNSAYEQYF.